This TCR beta chain comes out of a study of blood T cell repertoires in COVID-19. Across the study: From the United States, Italy and Spain came samples of acute and convalescent COVID-19. Sources were T cells, B-cell-depleted T cells, or PBMCs; the material itself was cDNA or gDNA.

The V end lost 0 bases, the J end lost 2 bases, and 8 bases lay between the germline ends. This CDR3 spans 14 amino acids. Germline values: CDR1 LNHDA, CDR2 SQIVND (reference sequence). Original handling: The assay estimated nucleated cells by amplifying reference gene primers. Profiled with immunoSEQ multiplex PCR; TCRdb holds only in-frame clones, not every one. V, J and clone size are those of that table, while D and trimming were read from the DNA. The sample records some 88,000 clones, over 75% being singletons. The receptor's source is a man between 60 and 75 years old with acute or convalescent COVID-19. Sequencing was performed on peripheral blood. The chain carries TRBV19 and TRBJ2-7; tentatively, D is TRBD2 (5 bases). The CDR3 spells CASSIDLEAYEQYF. The CDR3 bases are TGTGCCAGTAGTATAGATTTGGAGGCCTACGAGCAGTACTTC.